Sequencing of this T cell receptor beta chain was carried out in a study of blood T cell repertoires in COVID-19. The CDR3 has 13 residues. The V gene end was trimmed by 0 bases and the J gene end by 9 bases; junction bases not matched to a gene: 3. Germline V gene data show CDR1 as ENHRY and CDR2 as SYGVKD. Followed over time, Seattle patients had been enrolled while infection was active. Libraries were prepared by immunoSEQ multiplex PCR; TCRdb keeps only in-frame clonotypes and omits some of them. The sample gives about 76,000 clones, 85% of which show up once; approximately 11% is in the top ten.

The chain links TRBV10-3 to TRBJ2-3; TRBD2 matches at 7 bases. Specimen: peripheral blood. The clonotype was recovered from a man aged 55 to 70 with COVID-19, enrolled during active disease. CDR3 nucleotide sequence: TGTGCCATCAGTGAGTCTGGGAGGGCAACGCAGTATTTT. It yields the protein CAISESGRATQYF.